The 15 T cell receptor beta chains given below trace back to one sample, sequenced in a study of blood T cell repertoires in COVID-19. Data came from immunoSEQ multiplex PCR; TCRdb stores just in-frame clones and leaves some out. The sample consists of around 300,000 clones, about nine tenths of them appearing once. The sequenced sample was PBMCs or T cells enriched from blood (not recorded which). The origin of the receptors is a woman between 40 and 50 years old who had recovered from COVID-19.

This clone has just one count. This chain connects TRBV4-1 to TRBJ1-1; TRBD1 matches at 10 bases. Germline CDR1 reads MGHRA; CDR2 reads YSYEKL. J lost 6 bases, V lost 0 bases, and 10 bases had no gene match. The CDR3 loop spans 17 amino acids. The chain's CDR3 is CASSQELRTGGLAEAFF. For the CDR3, the DNA is TGCGCCAGCAGCCAAGAATTAAGGACAGGGGGTCTGGCTGAAGCTTTCTTT.

The V call is TRBV27, the J call TRBJ1-1; 7 bases line up with TRBD1. The CDR3 totals 13 residues. Per the germline V gene, CDR1 is MNHEY and CDR2 is SMNVEV (reference sequence). Trimming took 6 bases from V and 1 from J; bases not matched to a gene: 2. CDR3 region: CASRRGRNTEAFF. CDR3 DNA sequence: TGTGCCAGCAGGAGGGGGCGGAACACTGAAGCTTTCTTT.

This clone has a handful of counts. The V call is TRBV5-1, the J call TRBJ1-6; 7 nucleotides match TRBD1. With 0 bases clipped from V and 7 bases from J, the junction kept 4 bases outside the gene matches. CDR1 and CDR2 from the germline V gene are SGHRS and YFSETQ. This CDR3 has 15 residues. CDR3 coding DNA: TGCGCCAGCAGCTTGGCGGACAGGAGAAATTCACCCCTCCACTTT. Amino acids: CASSLADRRNSPLHF.

This clone was counted once. This chain joins TRBV5-1 and TRBJ2-5; no clear D. This CDR3 is 15 amino acids long. From germline, CDR1 is SGHRS and CDR2 YFSETQ. Trimming pared 0 bases from V and 2 bases from J, leaving 11 bases between. This chain's CDR3 is CASSLALASQETQYF. The CDR3 nucleotides read TGCGCCAGCAGCTTGGCCTTGGCCAGTCAAGAGACCCAGTACTTC.

DNA for the CDR3: TGTGCCTGGAGCGCCCAGGGGGTCTATGGCTACACCTTC. Its translation: CAWSAQGVYGYTF. This chain links TRBV30 with TRBJ1-2, with 7 bases aligning to TRBD1. Per germline, CDR1 GTSNPN and CDR2 SVGIG (reference sequence). Unmatched junction bases numbered 5, after V lost 3 bases and J lost 4 bases. This CDR3 has 13 amino acids.

This chain links TRBV25-1 with TRBJ1-2; 10 bases match TRBD1. From germline, CDR1 is MGHDK and CDR2 SYGVNS. V trimming: 4 bases; J trimming: 5 bases; junction bases outside the gene matches: 7. The CDR3 is made up of 15 amino acids. The CDR3 region has the DNA TGTGCCAGCAGTGCCTCCGACAGGGGGCCTTATGGCTACACCTTC. As protein: CASSASDRGPYGYTF.

The V and J genes are TRBV14 and TRBJ1-2, with 7 bases aligning to TRBD1. Germline-derived CDR1 and CDR2 are SGHDN and FVKESK. The junction had 19 bases not matched to a gene; V was cut back by 0 bases and J by 3 bases. The CDR3 is 20 residues long. CDR3 residues: CASSQDNDIIGTELYYGYTF. CDR3 sequence (DNA): TGTGCCAGCAGCCAAGATAACGACATCATCGGGACAGAATTATACTATGGCTACACCTTC.

This clone was seen only once. This rearrangement joins TRBV5-4 to TRBJ2-1; D might be TRBD1 (5 bases). The CDR3 is 15 residues long. The V and J ends lost 2 bases and 5 bases respectively, with 14 bases between them. Germline V lookup: CDR1 SGHNT, CDR2 YYREEE (reference sequence). The CDR3 region is CASSLKGRSDNEQFF. CDR3 in DNA: TGTGCCAGCAGCTTAAAGGGGCGATCGGACAATGAGCAGTTCTTC.

The chain has TRBV9 and TRBJ2-7; D is possibly TRBD1 (5 bases). Trimming removed 2 bases at V and 1 base at J, with 10 bases between. CDR3 length: 14 amino acids. Germline V gene lookup returns CDR1 SGDLS and CDR2 YYNGEE. Here the CDR3 reads CASSVSQGSYEQYF. The CDR3 nucleotides read TGTGCCAGCAGCGTGTCCCAGGGTTCCTACGAGCAGTACTTC.

This chain connects TRBV15 to TRBJ2-4, with TRBD1 matching 8 bases. After removal of 0 bases from V and 8 bases from J, the junction contained 6 bases not matched to a gene. CDR1 and CDR2 from the germline V gene are LNHNV and YYDKDF (reference sequence). CDR3 length: 15 amino acids. The CDR3 bases are TGTGCCACCAGCAGAGATCGCGTGACAGGGGACATTCAGTACTTC. It is translated as CATSRDRVTGDIQYF.

The chain has TRBV6-1 and TRBJ1-4; TRBD1 aligns across 10 bases. Germline trimming cut 3 bases from V and 8 bases from J; bases unmatched to any gene: 6. Germline CDR1 MNHNS, CDR2 SASEGT. This CDR3 contains 15 residues. CDR3 nucleotide sequence: TGTGCCAGCAGTGATACCGGGACAGGGGTCGAAAAACTGTTTTTT. This translates into CASSDTGTGVEKLFF.

The chain couples TRBV7-2 to TRBJ1-5; no clear D gene. Germline-derived CDR1 and CDR2 are SGHTA and FQGNSA. The CDR3 consists of 16 residues. Trimming removed 5 bases at V and 2 bases at J, with 16 bases between. CDR3 nucleotide sequence: TGTGCCAGCAGCGAAGCGGGTAGTCGGGGCAATCAGCCCCAGCATTTT. Amino acids: CASSEAGSRGNQPQHF.

The rearrangement uses TRBV5-1 and TRBJ2-7; D gene ambiguous. Germline lookup yields CDR1 SGHRS and CDR2 YFSETQ. With 4 bases removed from V and 2 bases from J, the gap between germline ends came to 19 bases. The CDR3 is 16 residues long. This CDR3 reads CASSPPHNSPTYEQYF. The CDR3 nucleotides read TGCGCCAGCAGCCCTCCTCACAATTCCCCAACCTACGAGCAGTACTTC.

The chain joins TRBV19 to TRBJ1-6, with D tentatively TRBD1 (6 bases). Trimming removed 7 bases from V and 7 bases from J, with 11 bases in between. The CDR3 is 13 residues long. The germline V gene has CDR1 LNHDA and CDR2 SQIVND (reference sequence). The DNA of the CDR3 is TGTGCCAGTACGGCAAGGGGGAATTCACCCCTCCACTTT. Its protein product is CASTARGNSPLHF.

The V call is TRBV7-2, the J call TRBJ1-2; 8 nucleotides line up with TRBD1. This CDR3 is 13 amino acids long. Germline assignment: CDR1 SGHTA and CDR2 FQGNSA. The V and J ends lost 5 bases and 3 bases, in that order; junction bases with no gene match: 2. The CDR3 sequence: CASSKDRDYGYTF. The CDR3 DNA reads TGTGCCAGCAGCAAGGACAGGGACTATGGCTACACCTTC.